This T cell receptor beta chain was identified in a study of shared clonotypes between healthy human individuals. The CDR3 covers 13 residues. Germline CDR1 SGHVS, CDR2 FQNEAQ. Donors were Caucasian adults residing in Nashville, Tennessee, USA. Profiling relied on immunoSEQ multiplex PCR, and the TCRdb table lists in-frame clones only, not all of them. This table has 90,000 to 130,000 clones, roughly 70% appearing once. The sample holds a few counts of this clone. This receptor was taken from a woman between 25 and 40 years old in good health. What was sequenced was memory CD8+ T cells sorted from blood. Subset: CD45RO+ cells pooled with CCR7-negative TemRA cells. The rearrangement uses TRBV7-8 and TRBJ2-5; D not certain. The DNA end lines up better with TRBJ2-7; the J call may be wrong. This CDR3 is CASSLFAPYEQYF. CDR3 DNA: TGTGCCAGCAGCTTATTTGCCCCGTACGAGCAGTACTTC.